Each of the 11 T cell receptor beta chains below was sequenced from the same sample in a study of T cell repertoires in cytomegalovirus infection. TCRdb ran MiXCR on the reads and lists one entry per CDR3 protein. The table shows more than 400,000 distinct CDR3 sequences, with 26% occurring only once. Input material: PBMCs. Every receptor here comes from a human donor in good health (CMV status not recorded). Some clones in this sample may be carry-over from other donors' samples.

This clonotype was recorded many times. The V and J genes are TRBV12-3 or TRBV12-4 and TRBJ2-5, with 9 bases identical to TRBD1. The V gene end was trimmed by 2 bases and the J gene end by 1 base; junction bases not matched to a gene: 5. This CDR3 region has 16 residues. The DNA for the CDR3 is TGTGCCAGCAGTTTATGGGGGACAGGGACCCAAGAGACCCAGTACTTC. The encoded protein is CASSLWGTGTQETQYF.

This clonotype appeared a few times. The chain combines TRBV4-1 with TRBJ1-1, with a tentative D call TRBD1 (5 bases). Germline CDR1 MGHRA, CDR2 YSYEKL. CDR3 length: 14 residues. Between the trimmed V and J ends, which lost 0 bases and 4 bases, there was a span of 9 bases. CDR3: CASSQDMRGTEAFF. For the CDR3, the DNA is TGCGCCAGCAGCCAAGATATGAGGGGCACTGAAGCTTTCTTT.

This clonotype is a singleton in its sample. CDR3 DNA sequence: TGTGCCAGCACGAGTGGCGGGAGCTACAATGAGCAGTTCTTC. Protein product: CASTSGGSYNEQFF. The rearrangement links TRBV12-3 or TRBV12-4 to TRBJ2-1; 7 bases line up with TRBD2. The CDR3 totals 14 residues. With 7 bases clipped from V and 3 bases from J, the junction kept 6 bases outside the gene matches.

V and J are TRBV12-3 or TRBV12-4 and TRBJ1-4; tentatively, D is TRBD1 (5 bases). V shed 3 bases and J shed 8 bases, with 10 bases lying between them. This CDR3 comprises 13 residues. CDR3: CASSFRQGEKLFF. CDR3 DNA sequence: TGTGCCAGCAGTTTCCGCCAGGGAGAAAAACTGTTTTTT.

V is TRBV12-3 or TRBV12-4 and J is TRBJ2-1; TRBD2 matches at 10 bases. The length of the CDR3 is 16 residues. The V segment lost 0 bases and the J segment 8 bases; nucleotides outside the gene matches: 7. Here the CDR3 DNA reads TGTGCCAGCAGTTTAGCGCTTCTAGCGGGAGTGGATGAGCAGTTCTTC. Amino acid sequence: CASSLALLAGVDEQFF.

This clonotype came up a few times. The rearrangement links TRBV4-1 to TRBJ2-5; D remains unclear. Trimming pared 0 bases from V and 3 bases from J, leaving 5 bases between. Germline loops: CDR1 MGHRA, CDR2 YSYEKL. CDR3 length equals 13 residues. In DNA form, the CDR3 reads TGCGCCAGCAGCCAAGACTGGGAAGAGACCCAGTACTTC. Translating it yields CASSQDWEETQYF.

This clonotype was observed many times. The chain joins TRBV10-3 to TRBJ2-5; 13 bases map to TRBD2. CDR3 length: 15 residues. V was clipped by 10 bases and J by 5 bases; unmatched bases: 10. Germline loops: CDR1 ENHRY, CDR2 SYGVKD. CDR3 bases: TGTGCCAGTTCCGGGACTAGCGGGATGAGTGAGACCCAGTACTTC. It codes for CASSGTSGMSETQYF.

The chain joins TRBV28 to TRBJ2-3; 11 bases are shared with TRBD2. V shed 8 bases and J 2 bases; nucleotides not matched to a gene: 6. Germline CDR1 MDHEN, CDR2 SYDVKM. CDR3 length: 15 residues. The CDR3, as DNA: TGTGCCAGCCCCCCTAGCGGGAGGACCACAGATACGCAGTATTTT. This translates into CASPPSGRTTDTQYF. Looking up the rest from reference TRBV28 and TRBJ2-3 gives the full variable domain: DVKVTQSSRYLVKRTGEKVFLECVQDMDHENMFWYRQDPGLGLRLIYFSYDVKMKEKGDIPEGYSVSREKKERFSLILESASTNQTSMYLCASPPSGRTTDTQYFGPGTRLTVL.

The rearrangement links TRBV20-1 to TRBJ2-1; D possibly uses TRBD1 or TRBD2 (5 bases each). Germline V lookup: CDR1 DFQATT, CDR2 SNEGSKA (reference sequence). CDR3 length: 14 amino acids. V was shortened by 3 bases and J by 3 bases, with 12 bases between the two germline ends. The CDR3 loop is CSARGTSYYNEQFF. CDR3 DNA: TGCAGTGCTAGGGGGACCTCCTACTACAATGAGCAGTTCTTC.

This rearrangement joins TRBV28 to TRBJ2-1; 13 nucleotides align to TRBD2. This CDR3 has 18 amino acids. The ends lost 4 bases at V and 0 bases at J; junction bases unmatched: 6. Germline values: CDR1 MDHEN, CDR2 SYDVKM. CDR3 residues: CASSSGTSGKSSYNEQFF. In DNA form, the CDR3 reads TGTGCCAGCAGTTCCGGGACTAGCGGGAAAAGCTCCTACAATGAGCAGTTCTTC.

This clonotype has just a few counts. This chain uses TRBV7-3 with TRBJ2-3, with D possibly matching TRBD2 (5 bases). V was pared by 4 bases and J by 2 bases, with 7 bases between. Germline assignment: CDR1 SGHTA and CDR2 FQGTGA. The CDR3 sequence is 13 residues long. DNA for the CDR3: TGTGCCAGCAGCTCAGACTACACAGATACGCAGTATTTT. Its translation: CASSSDYTDTQYF.